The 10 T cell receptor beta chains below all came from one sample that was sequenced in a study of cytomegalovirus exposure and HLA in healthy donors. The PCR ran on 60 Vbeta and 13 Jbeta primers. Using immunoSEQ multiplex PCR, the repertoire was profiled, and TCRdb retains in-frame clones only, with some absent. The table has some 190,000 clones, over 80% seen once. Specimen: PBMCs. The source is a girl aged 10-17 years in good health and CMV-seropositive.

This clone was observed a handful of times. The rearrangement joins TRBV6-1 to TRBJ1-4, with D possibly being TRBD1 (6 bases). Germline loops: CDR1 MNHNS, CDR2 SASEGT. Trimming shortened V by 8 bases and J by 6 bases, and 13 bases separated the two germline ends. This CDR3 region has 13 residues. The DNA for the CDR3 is TGTGCCAGCTTTAAACAGGGATATGAAAAACTGTTTTTT. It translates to CASFKQGYEKLFF.

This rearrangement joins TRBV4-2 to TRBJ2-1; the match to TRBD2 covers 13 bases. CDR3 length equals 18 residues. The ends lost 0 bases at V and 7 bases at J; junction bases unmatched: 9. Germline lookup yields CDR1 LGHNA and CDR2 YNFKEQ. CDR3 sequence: CASSQDTGWTSGSNEQFF. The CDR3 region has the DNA TGTGCCAGCAGCCAAGATACGGGCTGGACTAGCGGGAGTAATGAGCAGTTCTTC.

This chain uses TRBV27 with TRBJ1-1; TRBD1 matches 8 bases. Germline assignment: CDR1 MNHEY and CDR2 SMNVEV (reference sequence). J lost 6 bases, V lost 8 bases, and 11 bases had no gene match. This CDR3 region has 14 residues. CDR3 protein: CASSPWTGTAEAFF. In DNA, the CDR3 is TGTGCCAGCTCCCCATGGACAGGGACAGCTGAAGCTTTCTTT.

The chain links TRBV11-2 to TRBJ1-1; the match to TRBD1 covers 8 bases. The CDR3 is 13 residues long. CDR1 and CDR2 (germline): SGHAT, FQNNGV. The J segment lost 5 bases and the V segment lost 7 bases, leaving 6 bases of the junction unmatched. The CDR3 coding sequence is TGTGCCAGCACGACAGGGGTTCGGACTGAAGCTTTCTTT. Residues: CASTTGVRTEAFF.

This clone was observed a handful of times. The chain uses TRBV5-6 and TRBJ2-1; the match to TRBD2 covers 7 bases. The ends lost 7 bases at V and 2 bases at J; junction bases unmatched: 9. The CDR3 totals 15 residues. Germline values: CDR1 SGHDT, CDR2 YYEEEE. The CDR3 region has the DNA TGTGCCAGCTCCCCGGGGAGCGGGGCCTACAATGAGCAGTTCTTC. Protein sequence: CASSPGSGAYNEQFF.

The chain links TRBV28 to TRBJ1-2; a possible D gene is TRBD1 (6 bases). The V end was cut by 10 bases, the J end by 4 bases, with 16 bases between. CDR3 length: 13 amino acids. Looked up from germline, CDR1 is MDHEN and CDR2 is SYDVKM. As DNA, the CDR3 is TGTGCCATCGCAGAGGGAGGGGGCTATGGCTACACCTTC. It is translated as CAIAEGGGYGYTF.

CDR3 nucleotide sequence: TGCAGTGCTACCAGGGAAACTGAAGCTTTCTTT. As protein: CSATRETEAFF. The chain joins TRBV20-1 to TRBJ1-1, with TRBD1 as a possible D gene (5 bases). The CDR3 loop spans 11 amino acids. Germline values: CDR1 DFQATT, CDR2 SNEGSKA (reference sequence). V was clipped by 4 bases and J by 5 bases, with 8 bases between them.

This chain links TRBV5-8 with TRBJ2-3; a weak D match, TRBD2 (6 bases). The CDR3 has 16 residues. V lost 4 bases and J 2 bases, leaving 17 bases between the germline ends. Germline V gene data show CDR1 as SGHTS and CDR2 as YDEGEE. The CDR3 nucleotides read TGTGCCAGCAGCGGAGGGACCCCGTCTTACACAGATACGCAGTATTTT. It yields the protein CASSGGTPSYTDTQYF.

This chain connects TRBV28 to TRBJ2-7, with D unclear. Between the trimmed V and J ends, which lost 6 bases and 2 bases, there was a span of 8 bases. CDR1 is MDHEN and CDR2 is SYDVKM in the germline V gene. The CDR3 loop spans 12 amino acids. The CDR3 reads CASSPPAYEQYF. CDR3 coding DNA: TGTGCCAGCAGCCCCCCAGCCTACGAGCAGTACTTC.

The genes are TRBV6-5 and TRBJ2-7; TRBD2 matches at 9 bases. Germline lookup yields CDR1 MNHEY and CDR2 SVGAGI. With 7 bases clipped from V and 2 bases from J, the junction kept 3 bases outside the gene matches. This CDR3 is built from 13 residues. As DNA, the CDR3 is TGTGCCAGCACGGCTAGCGGGACCTACGAGCAGTACTTC. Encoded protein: CASTASGTYEQYF.